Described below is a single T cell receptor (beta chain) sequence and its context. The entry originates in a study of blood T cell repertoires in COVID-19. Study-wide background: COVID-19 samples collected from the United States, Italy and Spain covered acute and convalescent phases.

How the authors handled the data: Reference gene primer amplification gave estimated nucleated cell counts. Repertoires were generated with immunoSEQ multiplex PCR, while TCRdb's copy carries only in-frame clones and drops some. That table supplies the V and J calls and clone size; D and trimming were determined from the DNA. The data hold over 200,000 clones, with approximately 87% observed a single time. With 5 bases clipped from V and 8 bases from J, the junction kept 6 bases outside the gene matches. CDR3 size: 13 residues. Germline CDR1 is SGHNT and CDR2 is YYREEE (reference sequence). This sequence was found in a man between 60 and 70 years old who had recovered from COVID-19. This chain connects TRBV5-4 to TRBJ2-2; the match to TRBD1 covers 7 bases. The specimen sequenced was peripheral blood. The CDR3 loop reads CASRTTGVGELFF. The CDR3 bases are TGTGCCAGCAGAACTACAGGGGTTGGGGAGCTGTTTTTT. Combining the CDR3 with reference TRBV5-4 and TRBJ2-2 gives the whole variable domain ETGVTQSPTHLIKTRGQQVTLRCSSQSGHNTVSWYQQALGQGPQFIFQYYREEENGRGNFPPRFSGLQFPNYSSELNVNALELDDSALYLCASRTTGVGELFFGEGSRLTVL.